This T cell receptor (beta chain) derives from a study of blood T cell repertoires in COVID-19. Study in general: PBMCs, B-cell-depleted T cells, or T cells provided the cDNA or gDNA that made up the material.

Sequenced by immunoSEQ multiplex PCR; TCRdb stores in-frame clones only, minus some. The sample shows under 300,000 clones, about nine tenths of them seen only once. Germline V gene lookup returns CDR1 MDHEN and CDR2 SYDVKM. There are 16 residues in the CDR3. Trimming shortened V by 5 bases and J by 2 bases, and 16 bases separated the two germline ends. The specimen was peripheral blood. The chain employs TRBV28 and TRBJ1-5; unclear D gene. This receptor was identified in a woman aged 25-40 years with active or convalescent COVID-19. CDR3 sequence: CASSPLEPLGNQPQHF. CDR3 nucleotides: TGTGCCAGCAGTCCCCTTGAGCCTTTGGGCAATCAGCCCCAGCATTTT.